This TCR beta chain was found in a study of CD8 T cells in ankylosing spondylitis. TCRdb independently ran MiXCR on the 5' RACE reads; one entry per CDR3 protein. Of about 500,000 distinct CDR3 sequences listed, roughly 13% were seen once; the top ten hold under 7.5%. For this clonotype: Its antigen is unknown.

Points from the study as a whole: Typical of ankylosing spondylitis blood, it appeared, was a TCR beta motif of 7 or 8 highly homologous variants. There was reportedly significant enrichment of clones that were disease-linked in matched ankylosing spondylitis synovial fluid.

Germline CDR1 reads SGHDT; CDR2 reads YYEEEE. The CDR3 contains 14 residues. J gave up 6 bases and V 7 bases, and 12 bases lay outside the gene matches. What was sequenced was blood, either unsorted or a sorted T cell fraction (not recorded which). This sequence joins TRBV5-6 and TRBJ2-7; 8 nucleotides match TRBD2. This clonotype was obtained from a male donor with ankylosing spondylitis. The DNA for the CDR3 is TGTGCCAGCGGGCGCGGGAGGCCTCCTACCGAGCAGTACGTC. It specifies CASGRGRPPTEQYV.